This entry features one TCR beta chain sequence. As handled by the study authors: The assay estimated nucleated cells by amplifying reference gene primers. TCRdb keeps only in-frame clones here, not all; method: immunoSEQ multiplex PCR. Clone size and V and J calls were adopted from that table, with D and trimming inferred from the DNA. This table has 250,000 to 300,000 clones, about 87% appearing once. This sample is drawn from a study of blood T cell repertoires in COVID-19. At the level of the study: The United States, Italy and Spain provided the acute and convalescent COVID-19 samples. T cells, B-cell-depleted T cells, or PBMCs provided the cDNA or gDNA that served as material.

The V end lost 7 bases, the J end lost 6 bases, and 25 bases lay between the germline ends. The germline V gene has CDR1 MNHNY and CDR2 SVGAGI (reference sequence). This CDR3 contains 16 residues. The source of this sequence is a woman between 35 and 50 years old who had recovered from COVID-19. The sample comprised peripheral blood. The chain joins TRBV6-6 to TRBJ2-7; maybe TRBD1 (7 bases). CDR3 protein: CASNAQAGQPRGEQYF. The CDR3 nucleotides are TGTGCCAGCAACGCACAGGCGGGACAGCCTCGCGGCGAGCAGTACTTC.